The rows below give T cell receptor beta chains drawn from one sample of a study of blood T cells in healthy people across ages. MiXCR, run by TCRdb on the 5' RACE reads, gives a single entry per CDR3 protein. The table records about a million distinct CDR3 sequences, approximately 49% of them present only once. Sequenced: blood. All receptors derive from a man aged 25-45 years in good health. Both conserved end residues are part of each CDR3. D genes are given only for firm matches. Only some rows state a clone size, as once, few, many or a class for expanded clones.

V	size	J	D	DNA	CDR3
TRBV13	.	TRBJ2-6	.	TGTGCCAGCAGGGGCCCCTCTGGGGCCAACGTCCTGACTTTC	CASRGPSGANVLTF
TRBV12-3/TRBV12-4	.	TRBJ2-3	.	TGTGCCAGCAGTATAGCGCGGGGAGATACGCAGTATTTT	CASSIARGDTQYF
TRBV6-5	.	TRBJ2-2	.	TGTGCCAGCAGCCGGAGCCCCGGCAGCACCGGGGAGCTGTTTTTT	CASSRSPGSTGELFF
TRBV6-4	few	TRBJ2-3	TRBD2	TGTGCCAGCAGTGAGGATAGCGGGGGGGCCGGCACAGATACGCAGTATTTT	CASSEDSGGAGTDTQYF
TRBV6-1	.	TRBJ2-7	.	TGTGCCAGCAGCACGGGGGGAGGGGGCAATGAGCAGTACTTC	CASSTGGGGNEQYF
TRBV28	.	TRBJ1-2	.	TGTGCCAGCAGTTTACCCATAGGCTACACCTTC	CASSLPIGYTF
TRBV5-1	few	TRBJ2-7	.	TGCGCCAGCAGCTTTAGCGCTTCCAACTCCTACGAGCAGTACTTC	CASSFSASNSYEQYF
TRBV9	.	TRBJ2-3	.	TGTGCCAGCAGCGTAGGGGTGGTACCAGATACGCAGTATTTT	CASSVGVVPDTQYF
TRBV20-1	many	TRBJ1-2	.	TGCAGTGCTAAAACAGGGTCTGGCTACACCTTC	CSAKTGSGYTF
TRBV29-1	.	TRBJ1-2	.	TGCAGCGTCCCGGGTTCATCGGGCGGCCACACCTTC	CSVPGSSGGHTF
TRBV6-1	.	TRBJ1-2	.	TGTGCCAGCAGTGAAGGAGCCGGAGCGGATGGCTACACCTTC	CASSEGAGADGYTF
TRBV7-9	few	TRBJ2-3	.	TGTGCCAGCATCTCGAAAGAAAGCACAGATACGCAGTATTTT	CASISKESTDTQYF
TRBV4-1	few	TRBJ2-3	TRBD1	TGCGCCAGCAGCCAAATGCAGGGGGGCACAGATACGCAGTATTTT	CASSQMQGGTDTQYF
TRBV28	.	TRBJ2-3	TRBD1	TGTGCCAGCAGATCGACCGGGACAGGGGGCACAGATACGCAGTATTTT	CASRSTGTGGTDTQYF
TRBV24-1	.	TRBJ2-5	TRBD2	TGTGCCACCAGTGACCCCGCGGCTAGCGGGGGGGAAAATGAGCAGTACTTC	CATSDPAASGGENEQYF
TRBV2	.	TRBJ2-7	.	TGTGCCAGGAGTGAAGTCTTTACATCCTACGAGCAGTACTTC	CARSEVFTSYEQYF
TRBV10-3	.	TRBJ2-5	.	TGTGCCATCAGGGAAAACGGGGAGACCCAGTACTTC	CAIRENGETQYF
TRBV5-1	.	TRBJ2-3	.	TGCGCCAGTTGGGGTACAGGCTTAACTAGCACAGATACGCAGTATTTT	CASWGTGLTSTDTQYF
TRBV29-1	few	TRBJ1-1	.	TGCAGCGTTTCAAACAGGAGGGACACTGAAGCTTTCTTT	CSVSNRRDTEAFF
TRBV12-3/TRBV12-4	.	TRBJ2-1	.	TGTGCCAGCAGTTTAGGAATGTATAATGAGCAGTTCTTC	CASSLGMYNEQFF
TRBV4-1	.	TRBJ1-4	.	TGCGCCAGCAGCCAAGAGTTTTCACAGCGAAGCGAAAAACTGTTTTTT	CASSQEFSQRSEKLFF
TRBV10-3	once	TRBJ2-3	.	TGTGCCATCAGTATTATTGAGGGCGGGCGGACAGATACGCAGTATTTT	CAISIIEGGRTDTQYF
TRBV9	.	TRBJ1-4	TRBD1	TGTGCCAGCAGCCCGTCACAGGGGATGGGTGAAAAACTGTTTTTT	CASSPSQGMGEKLFF
TRBV13	.	TRBJ2-7	TRBD2	TGTGCCAGCAGCCCCACTAGCGGGGGGGCAGGTTCCTACGAGCAGTACTTC	CASSPTSGGAGSYEQYF
TRBV6-2/TRBV6-3	few	TRBJ2-4	.	TGTGCCAGCCGCCCCTATACGGGCGGAAACATTCAGTACTTC	CASRPYTGGNIQYF
TRBV27	few	TRBJ2-1	TRBD1	TGTGCCAGTGGGACAGGCATAGGGAATGAGCAGTTCTTC	CASGTGIGNEQFF
TRBV7-9	.	TRBJ2-5	TRBD2	TGTGCCAGCAGCTTAGTGGCGGGAGTCCGAGAGACCCAGTACTTC	CASSLVAGVRETQYF
TRBV12-3/TRBV12-4	.	TRBJ1-4	TRBD1	TGTGCCAGCAGTTTACAGGGGGACAAACTGTTTTTT	CASSLQGDKLFF
TRBV20-1	.	TRBJ2-7	.	TGCAGTGCTACTCGGGACACCGCCTACGAGCAGTACTTC	CSATRDTAYEQYF
TRBV7-3	.	TRBJ2-1	TRBD1	TGTGCCAGCAGCTTGGGACAGCCGAACAATGAGCAGTTCTTC	CASSLGQPNNEQFF
TRBV4-3	.	TRBJ2-1	TRBD2	TGCGCCAGCAGCCAAGAAGGTCCAGCGGGGGGGCAGTACGAGCAGTTCTTC	CASSQEGPAGGQYEQFF
TRBV12-3/TRBV12-4	.	TRBJ1-6	.	TGTGCCAGCAGTTTAGCGCTTGGCAATAATTCACCCCTCCACTTT	CASSLALGNNSPLHF
TRBV7-2	.	TRBJ2-3	TRBD2	TGTGCCGTACCGGGGGCGGGGGGGAGCACAGATGCGCAGTATTTT	CAVPGAGGSTDAQYF
TRBV12-5	.	TRBJ2-7	.	TGTGCTAGTGGTTTCAACCCCGATGGGGGTACCTACAATGAGCAGTACTTC	CASGFNPDGGTYNEQYF
TRBV12-3/TRBV12-4	.	TRBJ2-3	TRBD1	TGTGCCAGCAGCCTAAGCACAGGGGAAATTTTGACGCAGTATTTT	CASSLSTGEILTQYF
TRBV21-1	few	TRBJ2-1	.	TGTGCCAGCAGCAAAGAGTTTTTGGCTAGCGGGGGCCATTACAATGAGCAGTTCTTC	CASSKEFLASGGHYNEQFF